The 3 T cell receptor beta chains listed next were all sequenced from one sample in a study of T cell responses to AZD1222 COVID-19 vaccine. TCRdb's table, derived via immunoSEQ multiplex PCR, lists solely in-frame clones and lacks some. The sample has 75,000 to 95,000 clones, over 75% seen once. Material: peripheral blood, obtained on day 0 of AZD1222 vaccination. These receptors all stem from an adult in good health.

The gene calls are TRBV18 and TRBJ1-3; 9 bases agree with TRBD1. The length of the CDR3 is 15 residues. The germline V gene has CDR1 KGHSH and CDR2 LQKENI. Germline trimming cut 3 bases from V and 4 bases from J; bases unmatched to any gene: 4. CDR3 sequence (DNA): TGTGCCAGCTCACCTCGGACAGGGGAAGGAAACACCATATATTTT. This sequence encodes CASSPRTGEGNTIYF.

The chain has TRBV25-1 and TRBJ2-1, with 14 bases identical to TRBD2. The V gene's germline CDR1 is MGHDK and CDR2 SYGVNS. The V gene end was trimmed by 2 bases and the J gene end by 8 bases; junction bases not matched to a gene: 2. The CDR3 has 15 residues. As DNA, the CDR3 is TGTGCCAGCAGTGAAGGGACTAGCGGGGGAGATGAGCAGTTCTTC. Translation gives CASSEGTSGGDEQFF. Looking up the rest from reference TRBV25-1 and TRBJ2-1 gives the full variable domain: EADIYQTPRYLVIGTGKKITLECSQTMGHDKMYWYQQDPGMELHLIHYSYGVNSTEKGDLSSESTVSRIRTEHFPLTLESARPSHTSQYLCASSEGTSGGDEQFFGPGTRLTVL.

The chain couples TRBV3-1 (or the pseudogene TRBV3-2) to TRBJ2-7, with 11 positions matching TRBD2. V was pared by 6 bases and J by 4 bases, with 8 bases of the junction left unmatched. The CDR3 runs 15 residues. Germline assignment: CDR1 LGHDT and CDR2 YNNKEL (reference sequence). The CDR3 DNA sequence: TGTGCCAGCAGTCTCCTAGCGGGAGGTTTATACGAGCAGTACTTC. This gives the protein CASSLLAGGLYEQYF.